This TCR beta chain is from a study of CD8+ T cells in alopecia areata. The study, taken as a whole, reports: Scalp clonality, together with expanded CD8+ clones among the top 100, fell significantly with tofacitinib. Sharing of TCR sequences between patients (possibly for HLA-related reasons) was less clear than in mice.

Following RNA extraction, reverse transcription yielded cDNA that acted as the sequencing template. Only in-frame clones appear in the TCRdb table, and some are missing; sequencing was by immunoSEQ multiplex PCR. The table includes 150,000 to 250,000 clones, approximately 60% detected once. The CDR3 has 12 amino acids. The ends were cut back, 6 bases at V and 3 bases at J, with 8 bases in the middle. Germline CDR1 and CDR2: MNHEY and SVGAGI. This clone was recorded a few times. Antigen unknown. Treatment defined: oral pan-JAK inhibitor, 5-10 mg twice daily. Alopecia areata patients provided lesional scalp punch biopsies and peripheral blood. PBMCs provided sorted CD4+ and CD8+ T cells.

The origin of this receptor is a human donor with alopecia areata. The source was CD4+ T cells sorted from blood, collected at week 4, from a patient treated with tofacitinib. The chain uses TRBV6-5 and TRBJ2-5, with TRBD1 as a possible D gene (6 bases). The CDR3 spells CASSPGEETQYF. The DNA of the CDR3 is TGTGCCAGCAGCCCAGGGGAAGAGACCCAGTACTTC.